The 10 T cell receptor beta chains listed next were all sequenced from one sample in a study of untreated major depressive disorder. TCRdb's copy holds only in-frame clones and misses some; the assay was immunoSEQ multiplex PCR. The repertoire includes 15,000 to 20,000 clones, more than 85% of them detected once, and around 0.6% sits in the top ten. These receptors have no identified antigens. Findings and limits, study-wide: Compared with controls, depressed patients showed more TRBV05-01 (Vbeta 5.1) usage in CD4+ T cells.

Material: CD4+ T cells from PBMCs. These receptors all come from a woman in her forties with major depressive disorder.

The rearrangement links TRBV5-4 to TRBJ1-1; maybe TRBD1 (6 bases). The CDR3 is made up of 15 amino acids. Germline V lookup: CDR1 SGHNT, CDR2 YYREEE (reference sequence). The V gene lost 4 bases and the J gene lost 3 bases, with 16 bases spanning the gap. The CDR3 bases are TGTGCCAGCAGCCCTAAATCCGGGGGCTACACTGAAGCTTTCTTT. This sequence encodes CASSPKSGGYTEAFF.

The CDR3: CASSQDPGQDYGYTF. The CDR3 bases are TGCGCCAGCAGCCAAGACCCGGGACAGGACTATGGCTACACCTTC. The chain uses TRBV4-1 and TRBJ1-2; TRBD1 matches 8 bases. Losses at the gene ends were 0 bases for V and 3 bases for J; bases not matched to a gene: 3. This CDR3 has 15 amino acids. Germline lookup yields CDR1 MGHRA and CDR2 YSYEKL.

The V and J genes are TRBV19 and TRBJ2-5, with D hard to call. The CDR3 consists of 12 residues. V dropped 6 bases and J dropped 5 bases, with 10 bases sitting between them. Germline V gene sequence: CDR1 LNHDA, CDR2 SQIVND (reference sequence). CDR3 in DNA: TGTGCCAGTAGCGCCTTATGGGAGACCCAGTACTTC. Encoded protein: CASSALWETQYF. The variable domain in full, with the rest retrieved from reference TRBV19 and TRBJ2-5, is DGGITQSPKYLFRKEGQNVTLSCEQNLNHDAMYWYRQDPGQGLRLIYYSQIVNDFQKGDIAEGYSVSREKKESFPLTVTSAQKNPTAFYLCASSALWETQYFGPGTRLLVL.

The chain is built from TRBV7-9 and TRBJ2-5; D is possibly TRBD1 (6 bases). Trimming left V 2 bases short and J 4 bases short, with 8 bases between. Germline V CDR1 and CDR2: SEHNR, FQNEAQ (reference sequence). CDR3 size: 13 residues. CDR3 nucleotides: TGTGCCAGCAGCTTAATAGGGGGAGAGACCCAGTACTTC. Translation: CASSLIGGETQYF. Variable domain in full (rest from reference TRBV7-9 and TRBJ2-5): DTGVSQNPRHKITKRGQNVTFRCDPISEHNRLYWYRQTLGQGPEFLTYFQNEAQLEKSRLLSDRFSAERPKGSFSTLEIQRTEQGDSAMYLCASSLIGGETQYFGPGTRLLVL.

The chain carries TRBV11-3 and TRBJ2-1, with 9 bases matching TRBD1. The V gene end was trimmed by 4 bases and the J gene end by 9 bases; junction bases not matched to a gene: 10. This CDR3 has 15 residues. Germline-derived CDR1 and CDR2 are SGHNT and YENEEA. As DNA, the CDR3 is TGTGCCAGCAGCTCTCGGGACAGGGTTAGCTTTGAGCAGTTCTTC. Translation: CASSSRDRVSFEQFF.

CDR3 sequence (DNA): TGTGCCATCGGCCATTCTAGCTCCTACGAGCAGTACTTC. It encodes CAIGHSSSYEQYF. The chain links TRBV10-3 to TRBJ2-7; D not certain. This CDR3 is 13 amino acids long. Germline lookup yields CDR1 ENHRY and CDR2 SYGVKD. Trimming pared 8 bases from V and 0 bases from J, leaving 11 bases between.

The chain recombines TRBV5-4 with TRBJ2-7; TRBD1 is a possible D gene (5 bases). The CDR3 spans 14 residues. V lost 4 bases, J lost 6 bases, and 17 bases lay in between. Germline V lookup: CDR1 SGHNT, CDR2 YYREEE (reference sequence). The CDR3 sequence: CASSPSSLGLEQYF. In nucleotides, the CDR3 is TGTGCCAGCAGCCCCTCCTCGCTGGGGCTCGAGCAGTACTTC.

This chain links TRBV27 with TRBJ1-2; D gene uncertain. The CDR3 length is 15 residues. Germline-derived CDR1 and CDR2 are MNHEY and SMNVEV (reference sequence). Deletions cut 1 base from V and 2 bases from J, with 11 bases between. The CDR3 is CASSLFSGRNYGYTF. As DNA, the CDR3 is TGTGCCAGCAGTTTATTCTCAGGAAGAAACTATGGCTACACCTTC.

This chain links TRBV5-4 with TRBJ2-2; D is tentatively TRBD1 or TRBD2 (6 bases each). Trimming left V 4 bases short and J 4 bases short, with 20 bases between. This CDR3 has 17 residues. Looked up from germline, CDR1 is SGHNT and CDR2 is YYREEE (reference sequence). DNA of the CDR3: TGTGCCAGCAGCCCCCCAGGGACTTCGACAGGCACCGGGGAGCTGTTTTTT. It encodes CASSPPGTSTGTGELFF. The full variable domain, in which reference TRBV5-4 and TRBJ2-2 provide the parts outside the CDR3, is ETGVTQSPTHLIKTRGQQVTLRCSSQSGHNTVSWYQQALGQGPQFIFQYYREEENGRGNFPPRFSGLQFPNYSSELNVNALELDDSALYLCASSPPGTSTGTGELFFGEGSRLTVL.

This clone appeared a few times. J is TRBJ2-7 and V is TRBV7-2; D may be TRBD1 or TRBD2 (5 bases each). With 2 bases removed from V and 6 bases from J, the gap between germline ends came to 8 bases. This CDR3 has 12 amino acids. Per germline, CDR1 SGHTA and CDR2 FQGNSA. The CDR3 reads CASSLFGAEQYV. Here the CDR3 DNA reads TGTGCCAGCAGCTTATTCGGGGCCGAGCAGTACGTC.